The 6 T cell receptor beta chains reported below all come from one sample, sequenced in a study of radiation and T cells in renal cell carcinoma. Repertoires were generated with immunoSEQ multiplex PCR, while TCRdb's copy carries only in-frame clones and drops some. The sample shows over 120,000 clones, roughly 90% of them seen only once. Noted time point: blood 4 weeks post-SBRT, at nephrectomy. Treatment specified: 15 Gy SBRT to primary tumor, nephrectomy 4 weeks later. Sequenced here: blood, sampled from a patient whose treatment included radiotherapy and nephrectomy. These receptors originate from a woman aged 50 to 60 with renal cell carcinoma.

V is TRBV6-5 and J is TRBJ1-6, with D possibly matching TRBD1 (6 bases). This CDR3 is 14 amino acids long. Germline-derived CDR1 and CDR2 are MNHEY and SVGAGI. The V and J ends lost 7 bases and 6 bases respectively, with 13 bases between them. CDR3 coding DNA: TGTGCCAGCACCCGGACAGCCTTTAATTCACCCCTCCACTTT. Translation gives CASTRTAFNSPLHF.

This clone came up once. The genes are TRBV14 and TRBJ1-1; 7 bases agree with TRBD1. From germline, CDR1 is SGHDN and CDR2 FVKESK. The CDR3 extends over 16 amino acids. After removal of 4 bases from V and 6 bases from J, the junction contained 14 bases not matched to a gene. CDR3 sequence reads: CASSPRGQRFLAEAFF. The CDR3 DNA follows: TGTGCCAGCAGCCCGAGGGGACAGCGGTTCTTGGCTGAAGCTTTCTTT.

The genes are TRBV9 and TRBJ1-1; D perhaps matches TRBD1 (5 bases). Trimming removed 0 bases at V and 6 bases at J, with 15 bases between. This CDR3 is 15 amino acids long. Germline lookup yields CDR1 SGDLS and CDR2 YYNGEE. CDR3 region: CASSVAAGIVAEAFF. The CDR3 coding sequence is TGTGCCAGCAGCGTAGCAGCAGGGATTGTGGCTGAAGCTTTCTTT.

The DNA of the CDR3 is TGTGCCAGCAGTGACCAGGGATACTATGGCTACACCTTC. Translation gives CASSDQGYYGYTF. The chain employs TRBV25-1 and TRBJ1-2, with a weak D call TRBD1 (5 bases). CDR1 and CDR2 from the germline V gene are MGHDK and SYGVNS. This CDR3 is built from 13 residues. The V gene lost 3 bases and the J gene lost 3 bases, with 8 bases spanning the gap.

V gene TRBV10-3 combines with J gene TRBJ1-3; D is undetermined. In germline, CDR1 is ENHRY, CDR2 SYGVKD. This CDR3 has 15 residues. V shed 6 bases and J shed 0 bases, with 12 bases lying between them. The chain's CDR3 is CAISPGGGSGNTIYF. As DNA, the CDR3 is TGTGCCATCAGCCCCGGTGGAGGCTCTGGAAACACCATATATTTT.

The gene calls are TRBV29-1 and TRBJ2-7; D uncertain. Germline assignment: CDR1 SQVTM and CDR2 ANQGSEA. CDR3 size: 11 residues. V was trimmed by 4 bases and J by 3 bases, leaving 7 bases between them. CDR3 DNA sequence: TGCAGCGTTGGGACGCACTACGAGCAGTACTTC. This gives the protein CSVGTHYEQYF.